This paragraph covers one T cell receptor beta chain sequence. The antigen remains unidentified. Germline loops: CDR1 SEHNR, CDR2 FQNEAQ (reference sequence). The V gene end was trimmed by 0 bases and the J gene end by 5 bases; junction bases not matched to a gene: 9. The CDR3 is 16 residues long. This sample is drawn from a study of cytomegalovirus exposure and HLA in healthy donors. Turning to the study itself: When over 300 donors were genotyped, roughly 82% of them were found to fall in the Caucasian-associated ancestry cluster. General study results and limits: A later look showed TCR association rates differing by HLA locus, highest for DRB1 and lowest for HLA-C. Relative to the approximately 700-donor mean, N-insertions were reportedly fewer in an Asian-associated ancestry cluster in a later analysis. About 87% or about 30% of the time was how often most TCR beta V segments were productive, according to an earlier analysis.

Primers for the PCR totalled 60 Vbeta and 13 Jbeta. Data came from immunoSEQ multiplex PCR; TCRdb stores just in-frame clones and leaves some out. The sample lists 130,000 or so clones, 81% occurring once. This receptor was identified in a woman aged 40 to 55 in good health and CMV-seronegative. The sample was PBMCs. This chain joins TRBV7-9 and TRBJ2-7, with 8 bases aligning to TRBD2. The CDR3 loop is CASSLAGREGPNEQYF. The CDR3 nucleotides are TGTGCCAGCAGCTTAGCAGGACGGGAGGGCCCCAACGAGCAGTACTTC.